This T cell receptor (beta chain) was sequenced in a study of CD8+CD57+ T cells in acquired aplastic anemia. About the study: Sorted CD4+ and CD8+ cells gave a mean 3.2 ug DNA, range about 0.2 to 27.4 ug.

The patients chosen for sequencing had shown expansion of CD8+CD57+ cells (detected by flow cytometry). Patient blood was sampled before any therapy had been received. The CDR3 covers 14 residues. V dropped 6 bases and J dropped 7; count of bases not matched to a gene: 9. Germline loops: CDR1 LNHNV, CDR2 YYDKDF (reference sequence). Genomic DNA templated the TCR beta VDJ and CDR3 profiling. TCRdb reprocessed the reads via MiXCR and lists one record per CDR3 protein. The sample contains roughly 260,000 distinct CDR3 sequences, approximately 45% of which appear only once. Study-level findings and limits: Researchers report that approximately 28 CD8+ CDR3 sequences appeared in both patients and controls.

For this clonotype: Its matching antigen is unknown.

The receptor was isolated from a human donor with aplastic anemia. The material sequenced was sorted CD4+, CD8+, or CD8+CD57+ T cells (not recorded which) from PBMCs. The V call is TRBV15, the J call TRBJ1-5; 7 bases line up with TRBD1. The CDR3 region is CATSKQGLEQPQHF. The DNA of the CDR3 is TGTGCCACCAGTAAACAGGGGTTGGAGCAGCCCCAGCATTTT.